The subject of this entry is one T cell receptor beta chain. Its antigen is still unknown. Donors showed nominal health when sampled, although they likely had unrecorded immune exposures. In the PCR, 60 Vbeta and 13 Jbeta primers were used. Here immunoSEQ multiplex PCR was the method, and the copy in TCRdb shows in-frame clones only, minus some. This sample carries around 180,000 clones, just under 80% of them seen once, and the ten largest clones take over 10%. This specimen belongs to a study of cytomegalovirus exposure and HLA in healthy donors. The germline V gene has CDR1 MNHEY and CDR2 SVGAGI. With 2 bases removed from V and 2 bases from J, the gap between germline ends came to 9 bases. The CDR3 sequence is 14 residues long. Regarding the study as a whole: In a later analysis, across HLA loci, associated TCR counts were highest for DRB1, lowest for HLA-C. Owing to their indistinguishability, certain V segments, notably TRBV6-2 and TRBV6-3, were excluded. It was confirmed in vitro that three of the CMV-associated chains were specific for CMV antigens.

The sample was PBMCs. This clonotype was sampled from a woman in her forties or fifties in good health and CMV-seropositive. The V and J genes are TRBV6-5 and TRBJ1-2, with D hard to call. CDR3 protein: CASSYGRRNYGYTF. The CDR3 DNA follows: TGTGCCAGCAGTTACGGCAGAAGAAACTATGGCTACACCTTC.